The 10 T cell receptor beta chains in this list originate from one sample, sequenced in a study of control samples from healthy donors and cancer patients. TCRdb's table, derived via immunoSEQ multiplex PCR, lists solely in-frame clones and lacks some. This table holds over 150,000 clones, roughly nine tenths found once. The source material was blood. These receptors were taken from a man aged 25 to 45 in good health.

The chain recombines TRBV5-1 with TRBJ2-2; D remains ambiguous. In germline, CDR1 is SGHRS, CDR2 YFSETQ. This CDR3 is 15 amino acids long. V dropped 0 bases and J dropped 5 bases, with 11 bases sitting between them. In nucleotides, the CDR3 is TGCGCCAGCAGCTTGGGAGGACGTGGGACCGGGGAGCTGTTTTTT. It yields the protein CASSLGGRGTGELFF. Together with reference TRBV5-1 and TRBJ2-2, the CDR3 gives the full variable domain: KAGVTQTPRYLIKTRGQQVTLSCSPISGHRSVSWYQQTPGQGLQFLFEYFSETQRNKGNFPGRFSGRQFSNSRSEMNVSTLELGDSALYLCASSLGGRGTGELFFGEGSRLTVL.

The chain recombines TRBV11-2 with TRBJ1-2; D remains ambiguous. The CDR3 consists of 17 residues. Germline CDR1 and CDR2: SGHAT and FQNNGV. V was pared by 5 bases and J by 5 bases, with 24 bases between. The CDR3 nucleotides read TGTGCCAGCAGCCAACATGGTGAGACGGCCGCCCTATATGGCTACACCTTC. Translation gives CASSQHGETAALYGYTF. The whole variable domain, remainder taken from reference TRBV11-2 and TRBJ1-2, is EAGVAQSPRYKIIEKRQSVAFWCNPISGHATLYWYQQILGQGPKLLIQFQNNGVVDDSQLPKDRFSAERLKGVDSTLKIQPAKLEDSAVYLCASSQHGETAALYGYTFGSGTRLTVV.

The chain employs TRBV7-9 and TRBJ1-3, with unresolved D. This CDR3 contains 14 residues. Trimming took 5 bases from V and 0 from J, leaving 8 bases between them. Germline values: CDR1 SEHNR, CDR2 FQNEAQ (reference sequence). The CDR3 DNA follows: TGTGCCAGCAGCCTCCAGAGCTCTGGAAACACCATATATTTT. It yields the protein CASSLQSSGNTIYF.

In DNA form, the CDR3 reads TGTGCCAGTAGCCCTACTAGCGGGAGCGGGACCGGGGAGCTGTTTTTT. Amino acid sequence: CASSPTSGSGTGELFF. The J gene is TRBJ2-2, the V gene TRBV19, with TRBD2 matching 11 bases. The V gene's germline CDR1 is LNHDA and CDR2 SQIVND (reference sequence). The V and J ends lost 6 bases and 5 bases, in that order; junction bases with no gene match: 8. The CDR3 totals 16 residues.

The chain employs TRBV27 and TRBJ1-1, with TRBD1 matching over 7 bases. CDR1 MNHEY and CDR2 SMNVEV come from the germline V gene (reference sequence). V lost 6 bases, J lost 3 bases, and 10 bases stayed unmatched. This CDR3 contains 15 residues. For the CDR3, the DNA is TGTGCCAGCAGGGGTGACAGGGTAAGACACACTGAAGCTTTCTTT. Amino acid sequence: CASRGDRVRHTEAFF.

The genes are TRBV19 and TRBJ2-1; the D gene is possibly TRBD2 (6 bases). Looked up from germline, CDR1 is LNHDA and CDR2 is SQIVND (reference sequence). With 6 bases removed from V and 6 bases from J, the gap between germline ends came to 15 bases. The CDR3 loop spans 14 amino acids. CDR3 in amino acids: CASRVGGGGNEQFF. For the CDR3, the DNA is TGTGCCAGTAGGGTCGGGGGAGGAGGCAATGAGCAGTTCTTC.

The CDR3: CASSLSGTEETQYF. CDR3 nucleotides: TGTGCCAGCTCACTCTCCGGGACAGAAGAGACCCAGTACTTC. V and J are TRBV18 and TRBJ2-5; 7 bases are a match to TRBD1. This CDR3 comprises 14 residues. V dropped 4 bases and J dropped 3; count of bases not matched to a gene: 5. Looked up from germline, CDR1 is KGHSH and CDR2 is LQKENI.

The CDR3 nucleotides read TGTGCCACCATGAATACCGGACCTGGAAACACCATATATTTT. Protein sequence: CATMNTGPGNTIYF. J is TRBJ1-3 and V is TRBV19; D is unclear. Deletions cut 10 bases from V and 2 bases from J, with 15 bases between. Germline V gene sequence: CDR1 LNHDA, CDR2 SQIVND (reference sequence). This CDR3 has 14 residues.

The chain employs TRBV29-1 and TRBJ1-2; D perhaps matches TRBD1 (5 bases). The CDR3 is 13 residues long. Trimming removed 2 bases at V and 3 bases at J, with 10 bases between. In germline, CDR1 is SQVTM, CDR2 ANQGSEA. DNA for the CDR3: TGCAGCGTTGAAAAAGGGGTGGACTATGGCTACACCTTC. This sequence encodes CSVEKGVDYGYTF.

In its sample, this clone was seen once. This rearrangement joins TRBV5-4 to TRBJ2-7; 8 bases match TRBD2. Losses at the gene ends were 2 bases for V and 0 bases for J; bases not matched to a gene: 10. In germline, CDR1 is SGHNT, CDR2 YYREEE (reference sequence). The CDR3 is made up of 17 amino acids. CDR3 in DNA: TGTGCCAGCAGCTTAACTGAGGGCGGGAGGAGCTCCTACGAGCAGTACTTC. Translating gives CASSLTEGGRSSYEQYF. Full variable domain (outside the CDR3, taken from reference TRBV5-4 and TRBJ2-7): ETGVTQSPTHLIKTRGQQVTLRCSSQSGHNTVSWYQQALGQGPQFIFQYYREEENGRGNFPPRFSGLQFPNYSSELNVNALELDDSALYLCASSLTEGGRSSYEQYFGPGTRLTVT.